A single sample is the source of the 19 T cell receptor beta chains below, sequenced in a study of regulatory T cells in long-lasting Graves disease. With iRepertoire HTBI primers and Arm-PCR of CDR3 regions, TCR beta libraries were built. TCRdb re-derived calls from the multiplex PCR reads in MiXCR, one entry per CDR3 protein. This repertoire shows over 500,000 distinct CDR3 sequences, about 16% found once; its top ten account for about 12%. Time point described: newly diagnosed GD, antithyroid drugs for less than 3 months. Following extraction of RNA from PBMCs, that RNA was used to make the TCR library. These records were also assigned to another study, of T cells in Graves' hyperthyroidism and ophthalmopathy.

The sample in question was peripheral blood mononuclear cells (PBMCs), obtained at new diagnosis, from a patient treated with antithyroid drugs. The origin of the receptors is a man younger than 35 with Graves disease.

A note on this clonotype: A read error may produce the germline difference seen at one junction end. The V call is TRBV11-2, the J call TRBJ2-2; the match to TRBD1 covers 10 bases. This CDR3 is 17 amino acids long. Germline lookup yields CDR1 SGHAT and CDR2 FQNNGV. The CDR3 sequence is CASSARPGQGNTGELVF. In DNA, the CDR3 is TGTGCCAGCAGCGCCCGACCGGGACAGGGGAACACCGGGGAGCTGGTTTTT.

There are a few counts of this clonotype. J is TRBJ2-3 and V is TRBV19; 7 bases match TRBD1. Germline CDR1 is LNHDA and CDR2 is SQIVND (reference sequence). V lost 3 bases and J lost 5; bases outside the gene matches: 11. The CDR3 is 16 residues long. CDR3 nucleotides: TGTGCCAGTAGTATGTTAGGGACAGCCGAACTAGATACGCAGTATTTT. Translation gives CASSMLGTAELDTQYF. The complete variable domain, with remaining parts taken from reference TRBV19 and TRBJ2-3, reads DGGITQSPKYLFRKEGQNVTLSCEQNLNHDAMYWYRQDPGQGLRLIYYSQIVNDFQKGDIAEGYSVSREKKESFPLTVTSAQKNPTAFYLCASSMLGTAELDTQYFGPGTRLTVL.

This clonotype was recorded a few times. This chain joins TRBV30 and TRBJ2-2; no definite D call. The CDR3 has 15 amino acids. The germline V and J ends were trimmed by 3 bases and 4 bases, with 15 bases remaining between them. Germline CDR1 and CDR2: GTSNPN and SVGIG (reference sequence). The DNA for the CDR3 is TGTGCCTGGAGCGCTTTTAGGGAAGGCACCGGGGAGCTGTTTTTT. Translation: CAWSAFREGTGELFF.

This clonotype was detected ten times or more. The chain is built from TRBV5-1 and TRBJ1-1; maybe TRBD1 (5 bases). Trimming stripped 0 bases from V and 3 bases from J, with 12 bases between. CDR3 length equals 15 residues. The germline V gene encodes CDR1 SGHRS and CDR2 YFSETQ. CDR3 sequence (DNA): TGCGCCAGCAGCTTGGGGGGGGGAGATGACACTGAAGCTTTCTTT. Protein product: CASSLGGGDDTEAFF.

This clonotype was detected a few times. The chain uses TRBV10-3 and TRBJ1-2, with 7 nucleotides matching TRBD1. J was trimmed by 1 base and V by 10 bases; bases with no gene match: 12. CDR1 and CDR2 from the germline V gene are ENHRY and SYGVKD. The CDR3 spans 15 residues. The CDR3 nucleotides read TGTGCCACCCGCGAGGGACAGAATTTTAACTATGGCTACACCTTC. Its protein product is CATREGQNFNYGYTF.

This clonotype turned up a few times. This chain links TRBV9 with TRBJ2-3, with D uncertain. Trimming left V 4 bases short and J 4 bases short, with 10 bases between. Germline V gene sequence: CDR1 SGDLS, CDR2 YYNGEE. This CDR3 is built from 13 residues. CDR3 DNA sequence: TGTGCCAGCAGCAGGGATCGGTCAGATACGCAGTATTTT. Its translation: CASSRDRSDTQYF.

Many counts were recorded for this clonotype. The CDR3 DNA sequence: TGTGCCAGCAGGGGGTACTACAATGAGCAGTTCTTC. Translating it yields CASRGYYNEQFF. The chain joins TRBV6-1 to TRBJ2-1; D uncertain. Per the germline V gene, CDR1 is MNHNS and CDR2 is SASEGT. V was trimmed by 6 bases and J by 3 bases, leaving 6 bases between them. This CDR3 is 12 amino acids long.

In its sample, this clonotype was seen a few times. The chain is built from TRBV20-1 and TRBJ1-2, with D maybe TRBD1 (5 bases). The CDR3 is made up of 11 amino acids. V lost 5 bases and J 8 bases, leaving 12 bases between the germline ends. Germline V gives CDR1 DFQATT, CDR2 SNEGSKA (reference sequence). The CDR3 DNA is TGCAGTGCTCTTTGGGGGGACGGCTACACCTTC. Encoded protein: CSALWGDGYTF.

This clonotype was counted many times. The chain combines TRBV6-2 or TRBV6-3 with TRBJ1-2; 7 nucleotides match TRBD1. The V gene's germline CDR1 is MNHEY and CDR2 SVGEGT. The CDR3 covers 15 residues. The V segment lost 0 bases and the J segment 6 bases; nucleotides outside the gene matches: 7. The CDR3 region has the DNA TGTGCCAGCAGTTACTCCCGACCCGACAGGGATGGCTACACCTTC. Its translation: CASSYSRPDRDGYTF.

This clonotype appeared a few times. CDR3 amino acids: CASSTDTGYTETQYF. The DNA of the CDR3 is TGTGCCAGTAGTACCGATACAGGGTACACCGAGACCCAGTACTTC. J is TRBJ2-5 and V is TRBV19; possibly TRBD1 for D (6 bases). Looked up from germline, CDR1 is LNHDA and CDR2 is SQIVND (reference sequence). This CDR3 is built from 15 residues. With 4 bases removed from V and 5 bases from J, the gap between germline ends came to 17 bases.

This chain joins TRBV5-6 and TRBJ2-3; D not resolved. This CDR3 region has 14 residues. Looked up from germline, CDR1 is SGHDT and CDR2 is YYEEEE. Trimming removed 1 base from V and 2 bases from J, with 8 bases in between. In DNA, the CDR3 is TGTGCCAGCAGCTTGCAAACCCACACAGATACGCAGTATTTT. Amino acid sequence: CASSLQTHTDTQYF.

This clonotype was detected many times. The genes are TRBV11-2 and TRBJ2-2, with D hard to call. Per germline, CDR1 SGHAT and CDR2 FQNNGV. The CDR3 is 11 residues long. V shed 6 bases and J shed 3 bases, with 2 bases lying between them. CDR3 nucleotides: TGTGCCAGCAGTCACACCGGGGAGCTGTTTTTT. It specifies CASSHTGELFF.

This clonotype was counted once. The chain couples TRBV5-6 to TRBJ2-1; tentative D call: TRBD2 (6 bases). Deletions cut 4 bases from V and 7 bases from J, with 15 bases between. Germline V gene sequence: CDR1 SGHDT, CDR2 YYEEEE. This CDR3 is built from 14 residues. In DNA, the CDR3 is TGTGCCAGCAGCCCTGTGGGGAGCGGGAATGAGCAGTTCTTC. It yields the protein CASSPVGSGNEQFF. Together with reference TRBV5-6 and TRBJ2-1, the CDR3 gives the full variable domain: DAGVTQSPTHLIKTRGQQVTLRCSPKSGHDTVSWYQQALGQGPQFIFQYYEEEERQRGNFPDRFSGHQFPNYSSELNVNALLLGDSALYLCASSPVGSGNEQFFGPGTRLTVL.

This clonotype was observed a handful of times. The chain combines TRBV20-1 with TRBJ2-7, with D perhaps assigned TRBD1 or TRBD2 (5 bases each). This CDR3 is built from 15 residues. The germline CDR1 and CDR2 sequences are DFQATT and SNEGSKA (reference sequence). V was pared by 6 bases and J by 0 bases, with 18 bases between. The CDR3 sequence: CSAPARGRVSYEQYF. CDR3 DNA sequence: TGCAGTGCCCCGGCAAGGGGACGAGTCTCCTACGAGCAGTACTTC.

This clonotype was picked up many times. This CDR3 is CASSPPRQGGTEAFF. The CDR3 nucleotides are TGTGCCAGCAGCCCTCCGCGACAGGGCGGGACTGAAGCTTTCTTT. The rearrangement joins TRBV28 to TRBJ1-1; 7 nucleotides line up with TRBD1. Trimming at V came to 6 bases and at J to 5 bases, leaving 12 bases not matched to a gene. The CDR3 is 15 residues long. Germline V gene lookup returns CDR1 MDHEN and CDR2 SYDVKM.

Comment on this clonotype: A read error is the likely source, as a far larger clone sits one nucleotide away. The CDR3 DNA reads TGTGCCAGCAGCAAGGCCTCAGGTGTCCGGACAGGCCTCACAGATACGCAGTATTTT. It yields the protein CASSKASGVRTGLTDTQYF. This sequence joins TRBV11-3 and TRBJ2-3; TRBD1 aligns across 7 bases. V dropped 5 bases and J dropped 2; count of bases not matched to a gene: 19. This CDR3 is built from 19 residues. The germline CDR1 and CDR2 sequences are SGHNT and YENEEA.

There are a few counts of this clonotype. The chain couples TRBV5-8 to TRBJ2-3; no definite D call. The J call may be mistaken, given a closer DNA end match to TRBJ2-5. The CDR3 sequence is 14 residues long. The V gene's germline CDR1 is SGHTS and CDR2 YDEGEE. CDR3 sequence (DNA): TGTGCCAGCAGCTTGGGTGGTAGTCGCAAGACCCAGTACTTC. It translates to CASSLGGSRKTQYF.

This clonotype was picked up many times. The V call is TRBV5-5, the J call TRBJ2-1, with TRBD2 identical over 7 bases. CDR3 length equals 16 residues. V dropped 4 bases and J dropped 2; count of bases not matched to a gene: 9. From germline, CDR1 is SGHKS and CDR2 YYEKEE (reference sequence). CDR3 in amino acids: CASSDSSLAAYNEQFF. The CDR3 DNA reads as TGTGCCAGCAGCGACTCCAGTCTAGCGGCCTACAATGAGCAGTTCTTC.

This clonotype was detected ten times or more. The genes are TRBV13 and TRBJ2-7; 7 nucleotides align to TRBD2. The CDR3 runs 16 residues. Germline lookup yields CDR1 PRHDT and CDR2 FYEKMQ (reference sequence). V was clipped by 0 bases and J by 6 bases; unmatched bases: 11. The CDR3 DNA follows: TGTGCCAGCAGCTTAGGAGGGTCGGGAGGATCCGGCGAGCAGTACTTC. Amino acid sequence: CASSLGGSGGSGEQYF.